These 21 T cell receptor beta chains share one sample of origin, sequenced in a study of cytotoxic CD8 clonotypes in ibrutinib-treated CLL. Using immunoSEQ multiplex PCR, the repertoire was profiled, and TCRdb retains in-frame clones only, with some absent. The table has more than 60,000 clones, approximately 87% seen once. The source material was PBMCs, sampled after 24 months of ibrutinib treatment. The receptors originated from a human donor with chronic lymphocytic leukemia.

The V gene is TRBV9, the J gene TRBJ2-6, with unresolved D. CDR3 length equals 15 residues. With 0 bases removed from V and 1 base from J, the gap between germline ends came to 5 bases. Germline-derived CDR1 and CDR2 are SGDLS and YYNGEE. The CDR3 region is CASSVAGSGANVLTF. The CDR3 bases are TGTGCCAGCAGCGTAGCTGGTTCTGGGGCCAACGTCCTGACTTTC. The variable domain in full, with the rest retrieved from reference TRBV9 and TRBJ2-6, is DSGVTQTPKHLITATGQRVTLRCSPRSGDLSVYWYQQSLDQGLQFLIQYYNGEERAKGNILERFSAQQFPDLHSELNLSSLELGDSALYFCASSVAGSGANVLTFGAGSRLTVL.

In DNA form, the CDR3 reads TGTGCCAGCAGCAGCCCGACAGGTCCCTCTGGCTACACCTTC. It encodes CASSSPTGPSGYTF. The V and J genes are TRBV7-2 and TRBJ1-2; TRBD1 is a possible D gene (6 bases). Germline-derived CDR1 and CDR2 are SGHTA and FQGNSA. The V end lost 5 bases, the J end lost 7 bases, and 17 bases lay between the germline ends. The CDR3 covers 14 residues. The complete variable domain, with remaining parts taken from reference TRBV7-2 and TRBJ1-2, reads GAGVSQSPSNKVTEKGKDVELRCDPISGHTALYWYRQSLGQGLEFLIYFQGNSAPDKSGLPSDRFSAERTGGSVSTLTIQRTQQEDSAVYLCASSSPTGPSGYTFGSGTRLTVV.

This chain links TRBV29-1 with TRBJ2-7, with 9 bases aligning to TRBD1. Germline V CDR1 and CDR2: SQVTM, ANQGSEA. With V trimmed by 6 bases and J by 0 bases, 18 bases remained unmatched. CDR3 length: 18 amino acids. CDR3 DNA sequence: TGCAGCGTCCAGAAAGTCCCGGGACAGGGCACGGGCTCCTACGAGCAGTACTTC. Protein: CSVQKVPGQGTGSYEQYF.

The genes are TRBV30 and TRBJ2-2; 7 positions match TRBD1. CDR3 size: 15 residues. The V gene end was trimmed by 2 bases and the J gene end by 5 bases; junction bases not matched to a gene: 8. Germline V CDR1 and CDR2: GTSNPN, SVGIG (reference sequence). The CDR3 reads CAWSPGTALTGELFF. The CDR3 DNA is TGTGCCTGGAGTCCCGGGACAGCCCTTACCGGGGAGCTGTTTTTT.

To note about this clone: One end of the junction is discordant with germline, which a read error may explain. Here the CDR3 reads CASSSSGTESF. CDR3 DNA: TGTGCCAGCAGCTCCTCCGGGACAGAAAGCTTT. The chain combines TRBV7-9 with TRBJ1-1; 7 nucleotides match TRBD1. Germline V gene data show CDR1 as SEHNR and CDR2 as FQNEAQ (reference sequence). The CDR3 has 11 amino acids. The full variable domain, in which reference TRBV7-9 and TRBJ1-1 provide the parts outside the CDR3, is DTGVSQNPRHKITKRGQNVTFRCDPISEHNRLYWYRQTLGQGPEFLTYFQNEAQLEKSRLLSDRFSAERPKGSFSTLEIQRTEQGDSAMYLCASSSSGTESFGQGTRLTVV.

This chain uses TRBV7-6 with TRBJ2-7; 9 bases fit TRBD2. Per the germline V gene, CDR1 is SGHVS and CDR2 is FNYEAQ. The CDR3 extends over 15 amino acids. Losses at the gene ends were 8 bases for V and 0 bases for J; bases not matched to a gene: 8. The CDR3 protein is CASARTSVTSYEQYF. CDR3 sequence (DNA): TGTGCCAGCGCCCGGACTAGCGTCACCTCCTACGAGCAGTACTTC.

This clone was seen only a few times. V and J are TRBV7-8 and TRBJ2-3; the D gene is possibly TRBD2 (6 bases). CDR1 is SGHVS, CDR2 FQNEAQ, per germline. The germline V and J ends were trimmed by 5 bases and 5 bases, with 20 bases remaining between them. CDR3 size: 16 residues. CDR3 loop: CASSQRWGSGRDTQYF. CDR3 bases: TGTGCCAGCAGCCAGCGCTGGGGTAGCGGAAGAGATACGCAGTATTTT. The complete variable domain, with remaining parts taken from reference TRBV7-8 and TRBJ2-3, reads GAGVSQSPRYKVAKRGQDVALRCDPISGHVSLFWYQQALGQGPEFLTYFQNEAQLDKSGLPSDRFFAERPEGSVSTLKIQRTQQEDSAVYLCASSQRWGSGRDTQYFGPGTRLTVL.

This chain joins TRBV9 and TRBJ2-3, with D possibly matching TRBD2 (6 bases). Per germline, CDR1 SGDLS and CDR2 YYNGEE. This CDR3 is built from 17 residues. Trimming left V 2 bases short and J 2 bases short, with 18 bases between. The CDR3 coding sequence is TGTGCCAGCAGCGTCGCCGTTCGTCCGGGGGTCACAGATACGCAGTATTTT. This sequence encodes CASSVAVRPGVTDTQYF.

This clone came up many times. The rearrangement joins TRBV5-6 to TRBJ2-7, with D possibly matching TRBD2 (5 bases). The CDR3 loop spans 13 amino acids. The germline V gene has CDR1 SGHDT and CDR2 YYEEEE. Deletions cut 5 bases from V and 2 bases from J, with 11 bases between. CDR3 sequence (DNA): TGTGCCAGCAGTGCGACGGGAACCTACGAGCAGTACTTC. Its translation: CASSATGTYEQYF.

J is TRBJ1-1 and V is TRBV19; unclear D gene. V was pared by 0 bases and J by 6 bases, with 8 bases between. Germline V gene sequence: CDR1 LNHDA, CDR2 SQIVND (reference sequence). The CDR3 covers 13 residues. DNA for the CDR3: TGTGCCAGTAGTATAGAGACCCCGTCTGAAGCTTTCTTT. It translates to CASSIETPSEAFF. Based on the CDR3 plus reference TRBV19 and TRBJ1-1, the full variable domain is DGGITQSPKYLFRKEGQNVTLSCEQNLNHDAMYWYRQDPGQGLRLIYYSQIVNDFQKGDIAEGYSVSREKKESFPLTVTSAQKNPTAFYLCASSIETPSEAFFGQGTRLTVV.

CDR3 in amino acids: CATSDYQNYNEQFF. The CDR3 bases are TGTGCCACGTCCGACTACCAAAACTACAATGAGCAGTTCTTC. V gene TRBV19 combines with J gene TRBJ2-1; maybe TRBD2 (5 bases). Per germline, CDR1 LNHDA and CDR2 SQIVND (reference sequence). The CDR3 loop spans 14 amino acids. Trimming left V 10 bases short and J 3 bases short, with 16 bases between.

DNA for the CDR3: TGTGCCAGCAGCTTGGACCTAACTAACTATGGCTACACCTTC. It yields the protein CASSLDLTNYGYTF. The chain has TRBV5-4 and TRBJ1-2; D gene uncertain. The CDR3 is 14 residues long. The V gene's germline CDR1 is SGHNT and CDR2 YYREEE (reference sequence). Trimming removed 0 bases from V and 0 bases from J, with 6 bases in between.

This chain uses TRBV27 with TRBJ2-7, with D perhaps given as TRBD1 or TRBD2 (5 bases each). Germline CDR1 is MNHEY and CDR2 is SMNVEV (reference sequence). The CDR3 totals 14 residues. V shed 4 bases and J shed 6 bases, with 16 bases lying between them. The CDR3 protein is CASSWGGPRAEQYF. The CDR3 nucleotides are TGTGCCAGCAGTTGGGGCGGGCCCCGGGCCGAGCAGTACTTC.

This clone was seen a handful of times. The V gene is TRBV6-6, the J gene TRBJ1-2, with unresolved D. CDR1 and CDR2 from the germline V gene are MNHNY and SVGAGI (reference sequence). Trimming shortened V by 6 bases and J by 1 base, and 9 bases separated the two germline ends. The CDR3 is 13 residues long. The CDR3 protein is CASSQDLNYGYTF. The CDR3 nucleotides are TGTGCCAGCAGCCAGGACCTTAACTATGGCTACACCTTC.

About this clone itself: The sample contains more than one DNA sequence encoding this CDR3. V usage is TRBV18 and J usage is TRBJ2-7; D may match TRBD1 or TRBD2 (5 bases each). Germline values: CDR1 KGHSH, CDR2 LQKENI. This CDR3 spans 14 amino acids. Trimming took 3 bases from V and 0 from J, leaving 9 bases between them. CDR3 nucleotide sequence: TGTGCCAGCTCACCGGGACGGAACTCCTACGAGCAGTACTTC. Translating it yields CASSPGRNSYEQYF.

The CDR3 DNA follows: TGTGCCAGCACTGGGACGGACACTGGGGCCAACGTCCTGACTTTC. Translated, it gives CASTGTDTGANVLTF. V gene TRBV6-1 combines with J gene TRBJ2-6, with D tentatively TRBD1 or TRBD2 (5 bases each). From germline, CDR1 is MNHNS and CDR2 SASEGT. This CDR3 comprises 15 residues. V lost 7 bases and J lost 2, with 12 bases in between.

The rearrangement links TRBV27 to TRBJ2-5; 7 bases match TRBD1. CDR3 length: 16 amino acids. J gave up 4 bases and V 5 bases, and 13 bases lay outside the gene matches. Germline V gives CDR1 MNHEY, CDR2 SMNVEV (reference sequence). CDR3 nucleotide sequence: TGTGCCAGCAGTCCCCTACTTGGGACAGTAGCAGAGACCCAGTACTTC. It encodes CASSPLLGTVAETQYF.

This chain links TRBV10-3 with TRBJ2-7; TRBD1 agrees at 10 bases. Germline V gene data show CDR1 as ENHRY and CDR2 as SYGVKD. V lost 6 bases, J lost 5 bases, and 4 bases stayed unmatched. The CDR3 sequence is 13 residues long. CDR3 DNA: TGTGCCATCAGGGGACAGGGGAACCACGAGCAGTACTTC. Translated: CAIRGQGNHEQYF.

V gene TRBV30 combines with J gene TRBJ1-4; TRBD1 is a possible D gene (6 bases). Germline lookup yields CDR1 GTSNPN and CDR2 SVGIG (reference sequence). The CDR3 has 12 amino acids. CDR3 coding DNA: TGTGCTCTAGGACAGCGGAATGAAAAACTGTTTTTT. This translates into CALGQRNEKLFF.

This clone was found once. This sample includes further DNA sequences coding for the same CDR3. The V call is TRBV5-4, the J call TRBJ1-1; 9 nucleotides align to TRBD1. The CDR3 has 14 amino acids. J lost 5 bases, V lost 4 bases, and 6 bases had no gene match. CDR1 is SGHNT and CDR2 is YYREEE in the germline V gene (reference sequence). This chain's CDR3 is CASSQGQGGTEAFF. Written as DNA, the CDR3 is TGTGCCAGCAGCCAGGGACAGGGTGGTACTGAAGCTTTCTTT.

V and J are TRBV25-1 and TRBJ1-5, with 11 bases that match TRBD1. J lost 4 bases, V lost 6 bases, and 14 bases had no gene match. The germline CDR1 and CDR2 sequences are MGHDK and SYGVNS. The CDR3 is made up of 18 amino acids. The CDR3 is CASSPNEGDRGVNQPQHF. CDR3 DNA: TGTGCCAGCAGCCCCAATGAGGGGGACAGGGGGGTTAATCAGCCCCAGCATTTT.